One sample yielded the 27 T cell receptor beta chains listed below, sequenced in a study of CD8 T cells in ankylosing spondylitis (TCRdb year 2017). Library construction relied on 5' RACE. Data came from an Illumina HiSeq 2500. TCRdb trimmed public reads at Q25 via fastp, called clones via MiXCR and kept in-frame beta chains. Identical CDR3 proteins give one entry, which carries the most common genes and DNA. The sample table contains a few hundred thousand distinct CDR3 sequences; only one count was recorded for over 8.5% of them. The ten largest clones capture around 6.5% of the sample. The source material was blood, either unsorted or a sorted T cell fraction (not recorded which). These receptors originate from a male donor with ankylosing spondylitis or in good health (not recorded which).

The V call is TRBV20-1, the J call TRBJ2-5; 7 bases map to TRBD1. Germline V gene lookup returns CDR1 DFQATT and CDR2 SNEGSKA (reference sequence). This CDR3 has 17 amino acids. The trim removed 0 bases at V and 2 bases at J, leaving 12 bases unmatched. The CDR3 DNA reads as TGCAGTGCTAGAGATCCAAGTCTCCGGGACAGACAAGAGACCCAGTACTTC. Protein product: CSARDPSLRDRQETQYF.

Notes on this clonotype: At one of its ends the junction is not consistent with the germline gene, which may arise from a read error. This chain joins TRBV28 and TRBJ2-5, with D possibly being TRBD1 or TRBD2 (5 bases each). The V gene's germline CDR1 is MDHEN and CDR2 SYDVKM. The CDR3 has 13 residues. CDR3 sequence reads: CASRHPPGPWTYF. As DNA, the CDR3 is TGTGCCAGCAGACACCCGCCAGGGCCATGGACTTATTTC.

This clonotype was seen ten or more times. This rearrangement joins TRBV5-1 to TRBJ2-7, with 8 bases matching TRBD2. This CDR3 has 16 amino acids. With 4 bases clipped from V and 3 bases from J, the junction kept 12 bases outside the gene matches. Germline CDR1 SGHRS, CDR2 YFSETQ. This CDR3 is CASSLTALAGNYEQYF. The CDR3 region has the DNA TGCGCCAGCAGCCTGACGGCTCTAGCGGGCAACTACGAGCAGTACTTC.

This clonotype was seen many times. The chain uses TRBV12-3 or TRBV12-4 and TRBJ2-7; 7 bases match TRBD2. The CDR3 length is 14 residues. With V trimmed by 7 bases and J by 1 base, 7 bases remained unmatched. The DNA of the CDR3 is TGTGCCAGCACCCCAATGGGGGGGTCCTACGAGCAGTACTTC. Residues: CASTPMGGSYEQYF.

This clonotype has at least ten counts. The chain combines TRBV7-3 with TRBJ2-3, with D unresolved. Germline V gene lookup returns CDR1 SGHTA and CDR2 FQGTGA. There are 14 residues in the CDR3. V lost 6 bases to trimming and J lost 4 bases, with 14 bases between them. The CDR3 is CASSSETTSDTQYF. The CDR3, as DNA: TGTGCCAGCAGTTCCGAAACTACATCAGATACGCAGTATTTT.

This clonotype was counted between two and nine times. This rearrangement joins TRBV3-1 to TRBJ1-2, with D uncertain. The CDR3 covers 13 residues. CDR1 and CDR2 (germline): LGHDT, YNNKEL (reference sequence). Trimming took 2 bases from V and 8 from J, leaving 12 bases between them. Here the CDR3 reads CASSQMGGGGYTF. The DNA of the CDR3 is TGTGCCAGCAGCCAAATGGGCGGTGGGGGCTACACCTTC.

This clonotype was detected ten times or more. This rearrangement joins TRBV27 to TRBJ1-2; possible D gene TRBD1, 5 bases. CDR1 and CDR2 (germline): MNHEY, SMNVEV (reference sequence). This CDR3 region has 15 residues. Between the trimmed V and J ends, which lost 5 bases and 0 bases, there was a span of 13 bases. For the CDR3, the DNA is TGTGCCAGCAGTCCCAGTGCAGGGACTAACTATGGCTACACCTTC. Translating gives CASSPSAGTNYGYTF.

The chain employs TRBV20-1 and TRBJ1-5, with D possibly TRBD1 on 5 matching bases. Germline CDR1 reads DFQATT; CDR2 reads SNEGSKA (reference sequence). V lost 5 bases to trimming and J lost 4 bases, with 12 bases between them. The CDR3 contains 13 residues. The CDR3: CSAFLDSNQPQHF. The DNA of the CDR3 is TGCAGTGCTTTTCTCGACAGTAATCAGCCCCAGCATTTT.

The V and J genes are TRBV7-9 and TRBJ2-2; the D gene is possibly TRBD1 (6 bases). The CDR3 has 15 residues. With 5 bases removed from V and 6 bases from J, the gap between germline ends came to 16 bases. Germline assignment: CDR1 SEHNR and CDR2 FQNEAQ (reference sequence). The CDR3 loop reads CASSPTDRPAGELFF. CDR3 nucleotide sequence: TGTGCCAGCAGCCCCACCGACAGGCCGGCCGGGGAGCTGTTTTTT. The full variable domain, with the rest looked up from reference TRBV7-9 and TRBJ2-2, is DTGVSQNPRHKITKRGQNVTFRCDPISEHNRLYWYRQTLGQGPEFLTYFQNEAQLEKSRLLSDRFSAERPKGSFSTLEIQRTEQGDSAMYLCASSPTDRPAGELFFGEGSRLTVL.

This clonotype showed up just once. The CDR3 here is CASSLKVETQYF. CDR3 sequence (DNA): TGTGCCAGCAGCTTAAAAGTAGAGACCCAGTACTTC. The V call is TRBV12-3 or TRBV12-4, the J call TRBJ2-5, with D unclear. V lost 6 bases to trimming and J lost 4 bases, with 9 bases between them. This CDR3 region has 12 residues.

This clonotype was counted many times. The J gene is TRBJ2-3, the V gene TRBV5-1; 9 bases match TRBD2. This CDR3 is built from 15 residues. CDR1 and CDR2 (germline): SGHRS, YFSETQ. V was clipped by 8 bases and J by 2 bases; unmatched bases: 9. CDR3 sequence reads: CASQPSGADTDTQYF. CDR3 sequence (DNA): TGCGCCAGTCAGCCTAGCGGGGCCGACACAGATACGCAGTATTTT.

The V and J genes are TRBV19 and TRBJ1-5; no firm D call. CDR1 is LNHDA, CDR2 SQIVND, per germline (reference sequence). The CDR3 totals 13 residues. V lost 8 bases and J lost 2, with 10 bases in between. The CDR3 DNA reads TGTGCCAGTTGGTGGGGTGGCAATCAGCCCCAGCATTTT. Translated: CASWWGGNQPQHF.

This clonotype came up a few times. V and J are TRBV27 and TRBJ1-4, with D tentatively TRBD1 (5 bases). This CDR3 is 14 amino acids long. The V end was cut by 3 bases, the J end by 5 bases, with 10 bases between. CDR1 and CDR2 (germline): MNHEY, SMNVEV (reference sequence). The CDR3 coding sequence is TGTGCCAGCAGTTTCGGGGGAGTCAATGAAAAACTGTTTTTT. Encoded protein: CASSFGGVNEKLFF.

J is TRBJ2-7 and V is TRBV12-3 or TRBV12-4; 7 positions agree with TRBD2. With V trimmed by 8 bases and J by 3 bases, 7 bases remained unmatched. CDR3 length: 13 residues. For the CDR3, the DNA is TGTGCCAGCGGAGCTAGCGGCCTCTACGAGCAGTACTTC. Residues: CASGASGLYEQYF.

This clonotype has a handful of counts. The chain couples TRBV11-2 to TRBJ1-1; D not resolved. CDR1 is SGHAT and CDR2 is FQNNGV in the germline V gene. Trimming left V 3 bases short and J 8 bases short, with 10 bases between. This CDR3 comprises 12 residues. CDR3 loop: CASSLGGIEAFF. The CDR3 DNA is TGTGCCAGCAGCTTGGGCGGCATCGAAGCTTTCTTT.

This clonotype appeared many times. V gene TRBV6-6 combines with J gene TRBJ1-1; TRBD1 is a possible D gene (6 bases). CDR1 is MNHNY, CDR2 SVGAGI, per germline (reference sequence). The CDR3 sequence is 13 residues long. The V and J ends lost 5 bases and 10 bases respectively, with 17 bases between them. CDR3 nucleotides: TGTGCCAGCAGTCCCATCGGGGGGGGCCTAGCTTTCTTT. It encodes CASSPIGGGLAFF.

This clonotype was seen repeatedly, ten times or more. The gene calls are TRBV7-2 and TRBJ2-3; 9 bases align to TRBD2. The CDR3 sequence is 17 residues long. Trimming took 5 bases from V and 0 from J; bases not matched to a gene: 9. The germline V gene has CDR1 SGHTA and CDR2 FQGNSA. CDR3 sequence: CASSRFRLAASTDTQYF. The DNA for the CDR3 is TGTGCCAGCAGCCGTTTCCGACTAGCGGCTAGCACAGATACGCAGTATTTT.

This clonotype has ten or more counts. V usage is TRBV25-1 and J usage is TRBJ1-1, with a weak D call TRBD1 (6 bases). The V gene's germline CDR1 is MGHDK and CDR2 SYGVNS. This CDR3 is 14 amino acids long. The V end was cut by 6 bases, the J end by 4 bases, with 15 bases between. As DNA, the CDR3 is TGTGCCAGCAGCCCAGGGGAAGGAGGCACTGAAGCTTTCTTT. Amino acid sequence: CASSPGEGGTEAFF.

This clonotype was counted ten times or more. The V gene is TRBV20-1, the J gene TRBJ2-3, with D possibly matching TRBD2 (6 bases). Per the germline V gene, CDR1 is DFQATT and CDR2 is SNEGSKA (reference sequence). Trimming cost V 6 bases and J 1 base, with 11 bases left between them. The CDR3 has 13 residues. CDR3 DNA: TGCAGTGCCCGGACTACCGGCACAGATACGCAGTATTTT. Translating gives CSARTTGTDTQYF.

The genes are TRBV25-1 and TRBJ2-1; TRBD2 matches 9 bases. The CDR3 is 17 residues long. Looked up from germline, CDR1 is MGHDK and CDR2 is SYGVNS. With 1 base clipped from V and 5 bases from J, the junction kept 9 bases outside the gene matches. CDR3 coding DNA: TGTGCCAGCAGTGAATCCCTTCCTAGCGGGACAAACAATGAGCAGTTCTTC. The encoded protein is CASSESLPSGTNNEQFF.

This clonotype was recorded at least ten times. The J gene is TRBJ2-4, the V gene TRBV20-1; 9 bases fit TRBD1. This CDR3 is built from 15 residues. The V gene's germline CDR1 is DFQATT and CDR2 SNEGSKA (reference sequence). V gave up 2 bases and J gave up 7 bases; unmatched junction bases: 9. The CDR3 DNA follows: TGCAGTGCTAGAAGACAGGGGGTTCCCGCCAACATTCAGTACTTC. It codes for CSARRQGVPANIQYF.

Ten or more counts support this clonotype. The V gene is TRBV11-2, the J gene TRBJ2-1; 7 positions agree with TRBD1. V shed 0 bases, J shed 6 bases, and the junction held 5 bases outside the gene matches. From germline, CDR1 is SGHAT and CDR2 FQNNGV. This CDR3 region has 15 residues. CDR3 bases: TGTGCCAGCAGCTTAGACGGCAGGGGGATCAATGAGCAGTTCTTC. Translating it yields CASSLDGRGINEQFF.

The table lists this clonotype with many counts. V usage is TRBV12-3 or TRBV12-4 and J usage is TRBJ1-3; tentative D call: TRBD1 (6 bases). Between the trimmed V and J ends, which lost 5 bases and 0 bases, there was a span of 11 bases. The CDR3 loop spans 15 amino acids. The CDR3 region has the DNA TGTGCCAGCAGTCAAGGGGGTAGCTCTGGAAACACCATATATTTT. This gives the protein CASSQGGSSGNTIYF.

The CDR3 sequence is CASSLGRAGDYEQYF. CDR3 coding DNA: TGCGCCAGCAGCTTGGGCAGGGCAGGGGACTACGAGCAGTACTTC. The genes are TRBV5-1 and TRBJ2-7; a possible D gene is TRBD1 (6 bases). Trimming removed 0 bases at V and 3 bases at J, with 13 bases between. The length of the CDR3 is 15 residues. Germline loops: CDR1 SGHRS, CDR2 YFSETQ. Based on the CDR3 plus reference TRBV5-1 and TRBJ2-7, the full variable domain is KAGVTQTPRYLIKTRGQQVTLSCSPISGHRSVSWYQQTPGQGLQFLFEYFSETQRNKGNFPGRFSGRQFSNSRSEMNVSTLELGDSALYLCASSLGRAGDYEQYFGPGTRLTVT.

This clonotype has just a few counts. The V and J genes are TRBV7-2 and TRBJ2-1; D is perhaps TRBD1 or TRBD2 (5 bases each). In germline, CDR1 is SGHTA, CDR2 FQGNSA. Deletions cut 1 base from V and 6 bases from J, with 10 bases between. This CDR3 is 14 amino acids long. CDR3 sequence (DNA): TGTGCCAGCAGCTTAGTTGGGACCGCCAATGAGCAGTTCTTC. This gives the protein CASSLVGTANEQFF.

This clonotype has a count of ten or more. CDR3 nucleotides: TGTGCCAGCAGCCTGGGACTCCAGAACACTGAAGCTTTCTTT. Amino acid sequence: CASSLGLQNTEAFF. V and J are TRBV3-1 and TRBJ1-1, with a tentative D call TRBD1 (5 bases). V was pared by 4 bases and J by 1 base, with 10 bases between. The CDR3 is 14 residues long. CDR1 is LGHDT, CDR2 YNNKEL, per germline (reference sequence).

The chain combines TRBV14 with TRBJ2-7; the D is unclear. Germline V gene data show CDR1 as SGHDN and CDR2 as FVKESK. Trimming shortened V by 3 bases and J by 2 bases, and 5 bases separated the two germline ends. This CDR3 is built from 12 residues. In DNA, the CDR3 is TGTGCCAGCAGCCAGGTCACCTACGAGCAGTACTTC. Protein: CASSQVTYEQYF.